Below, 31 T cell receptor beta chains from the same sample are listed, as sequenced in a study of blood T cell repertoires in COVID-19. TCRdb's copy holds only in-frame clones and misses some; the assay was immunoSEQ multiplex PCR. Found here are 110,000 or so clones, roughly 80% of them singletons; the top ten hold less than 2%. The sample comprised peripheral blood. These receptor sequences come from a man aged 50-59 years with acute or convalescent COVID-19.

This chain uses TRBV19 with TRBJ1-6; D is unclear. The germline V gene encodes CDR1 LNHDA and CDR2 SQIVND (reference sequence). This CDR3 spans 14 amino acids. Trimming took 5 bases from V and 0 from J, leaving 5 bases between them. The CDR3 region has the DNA TGTGCCAGTAGTGGAGGCTCCTATAATTCACCCCTCCACTTT. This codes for CASSGGSYNSPLHF.

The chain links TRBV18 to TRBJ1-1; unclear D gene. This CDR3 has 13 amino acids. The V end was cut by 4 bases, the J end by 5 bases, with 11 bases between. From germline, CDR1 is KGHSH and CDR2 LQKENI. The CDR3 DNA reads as TGTGCCAGCTCACTGGGGTCGGGGACTGAAGCTTTCTTT. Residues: CASSLGSGTEAFF.

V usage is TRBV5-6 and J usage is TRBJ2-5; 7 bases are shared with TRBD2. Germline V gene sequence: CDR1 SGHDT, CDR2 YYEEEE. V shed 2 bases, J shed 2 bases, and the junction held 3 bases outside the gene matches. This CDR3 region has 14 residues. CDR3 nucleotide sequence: TGTGCCAGCAGCTTCGGGACTAATCAAGAGACCCAGTACTTC. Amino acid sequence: CASSFGTNQETQYF.

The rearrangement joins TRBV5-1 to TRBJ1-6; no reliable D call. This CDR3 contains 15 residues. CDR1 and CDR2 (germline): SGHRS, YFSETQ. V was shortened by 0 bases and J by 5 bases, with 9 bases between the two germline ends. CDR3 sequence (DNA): TGCGCCAGCAGCTTGGATTTAGGAGATAATTCACCCCTCCACTTT. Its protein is CASSLDLGDNSPLHF.

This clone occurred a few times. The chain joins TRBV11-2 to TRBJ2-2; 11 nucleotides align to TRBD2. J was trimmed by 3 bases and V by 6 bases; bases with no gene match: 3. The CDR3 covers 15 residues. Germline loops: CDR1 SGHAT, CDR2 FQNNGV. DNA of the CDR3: TGTGCCAGCAGTGTACTAGCGGGGGACACCGGGGAGCTGTTTTTT. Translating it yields CASSVLAGDTGELFF.

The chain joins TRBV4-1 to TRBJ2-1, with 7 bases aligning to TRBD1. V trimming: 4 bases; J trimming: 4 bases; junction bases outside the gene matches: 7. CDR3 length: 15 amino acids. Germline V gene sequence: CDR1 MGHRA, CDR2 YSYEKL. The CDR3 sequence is CASSLQGVGYNEQFF. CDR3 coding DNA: TGCGCCAGCAGCCTTCAGGGGGTCGGTTACAATGAGCAGTTCTTC.

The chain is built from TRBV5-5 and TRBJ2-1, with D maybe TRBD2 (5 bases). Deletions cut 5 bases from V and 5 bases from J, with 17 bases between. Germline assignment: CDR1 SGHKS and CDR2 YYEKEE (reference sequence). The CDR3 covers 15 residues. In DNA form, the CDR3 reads TGTGCCAGCAGAAATACTAGTAGCCCTCACAATGAGCAGTTCTTC. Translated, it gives CASRNTSSPHNEQFF.

CDR3 bases: TGTGCCACCAGTGATAACAGACAGGCCGCTGGCTATGGCTACACCTTC. Translating gives CATSDNRQAAGYGYTF. The genes are TRBV24-1 and TRBJ1-2; D is possibly TRBD1 (6 bases). V was pared by 3 bases and J by 4 bases, with 17 bases between. Germline lookup yields CDR1 KGHDR and CDR2 SFDVKD. The CDR3 loop spans 16 amino acids.

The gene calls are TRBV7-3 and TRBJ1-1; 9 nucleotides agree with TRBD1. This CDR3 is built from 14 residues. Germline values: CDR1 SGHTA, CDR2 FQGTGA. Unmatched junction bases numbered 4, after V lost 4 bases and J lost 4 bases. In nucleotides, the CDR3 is TGTGCCAGCAGCTCCGGGACAGGGTTCACTGAAGCTTTCTTT. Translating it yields CASSSGTGFTEAFF.

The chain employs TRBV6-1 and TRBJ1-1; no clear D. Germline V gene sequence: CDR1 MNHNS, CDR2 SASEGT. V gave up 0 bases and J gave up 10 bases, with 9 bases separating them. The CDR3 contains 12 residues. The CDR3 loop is CASSEAPLGAFF. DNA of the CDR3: TGTGCCAGCAGTGAAGCCCCGCTCGGAGCTTTCTTT.

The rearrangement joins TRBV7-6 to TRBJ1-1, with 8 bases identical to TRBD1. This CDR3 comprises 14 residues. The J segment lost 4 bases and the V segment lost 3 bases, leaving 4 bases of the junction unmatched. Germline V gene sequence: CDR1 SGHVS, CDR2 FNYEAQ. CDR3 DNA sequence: TGTGCCAGCAGCTTGGATACAGGGGGCACTGAAGCTTTCTTT. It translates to CASSLDTGGTEAFF.

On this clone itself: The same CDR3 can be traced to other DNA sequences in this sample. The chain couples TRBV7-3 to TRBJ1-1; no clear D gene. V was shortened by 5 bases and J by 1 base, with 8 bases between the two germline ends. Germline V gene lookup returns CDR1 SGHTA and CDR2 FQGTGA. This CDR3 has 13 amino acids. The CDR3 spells CASSVQENTEAFF. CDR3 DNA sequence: TGTGCCAGCAGCGTGCAGGAGAACACTGAAGCTTTCTTT.

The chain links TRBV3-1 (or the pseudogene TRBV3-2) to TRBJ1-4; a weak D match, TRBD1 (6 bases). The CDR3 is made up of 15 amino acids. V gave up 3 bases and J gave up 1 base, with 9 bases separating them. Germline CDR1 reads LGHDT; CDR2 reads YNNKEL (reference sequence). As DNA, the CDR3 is TGTGCCAGCAGCCAGGGGGGGCTAACTAATGAAAAACTGTTTTTT. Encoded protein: CASSQGGLTNEKLFF.

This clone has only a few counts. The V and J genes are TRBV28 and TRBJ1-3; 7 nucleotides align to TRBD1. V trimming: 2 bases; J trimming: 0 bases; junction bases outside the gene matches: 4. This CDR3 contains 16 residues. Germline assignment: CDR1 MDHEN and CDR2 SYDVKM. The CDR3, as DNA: TGTGCCAGCAGTTTAGGACAGGACTCCTCTGGAAACACCATATATTTT. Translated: CASSLGQDSSGNTIYF.

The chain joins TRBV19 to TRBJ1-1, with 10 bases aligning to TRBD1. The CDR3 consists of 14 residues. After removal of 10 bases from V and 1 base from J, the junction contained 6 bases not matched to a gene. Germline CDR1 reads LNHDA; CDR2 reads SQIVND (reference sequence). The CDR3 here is CATRQGAENTEAFF. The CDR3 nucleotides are TGTGCCACTCGACAGGGGGCCGAGAACACTGAAGCTTTCTTT.

This CDR3 reads CASSGGDRGFGANVLTF. The CDR3 DNA sequence: TGTGCCAGCAGTGGGGGGGACAGGGGATTTGGGGCCAACGTCCTGACTTTC. This chain uses TRBV6-1 with TRBJ2-6; 10 bases align to TRBD1. CDR1 MNHNS and CDR2 SASEGT come from the germline V gene. Trimming cost V 4 bases and J 3 bases; bases outside gene matches: 6. The CDR3 has 17 residues.

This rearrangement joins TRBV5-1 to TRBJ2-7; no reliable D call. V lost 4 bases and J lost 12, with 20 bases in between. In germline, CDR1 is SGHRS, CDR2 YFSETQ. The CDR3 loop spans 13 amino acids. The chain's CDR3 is CASSDWSALWWYF. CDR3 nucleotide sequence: TGCGCCAGCAGCGACTGGTCCGCCCTATGGTGGTACTTC.

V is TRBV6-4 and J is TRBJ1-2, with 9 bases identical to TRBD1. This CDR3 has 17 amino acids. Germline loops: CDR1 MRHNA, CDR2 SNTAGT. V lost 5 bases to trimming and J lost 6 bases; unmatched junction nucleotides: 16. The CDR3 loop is CASSPRGTGISLDGYTF. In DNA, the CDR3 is TGTGCCAGCAGTCCTCGAGGGACAGGGATTTCGCTCGATGGCTACACCTTC.

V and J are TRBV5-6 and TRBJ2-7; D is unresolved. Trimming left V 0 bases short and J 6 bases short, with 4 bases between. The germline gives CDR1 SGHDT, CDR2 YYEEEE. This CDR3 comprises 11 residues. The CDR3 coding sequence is TGTGCCAGCAGCTTGGCCTTCGAGCAGTACGTC. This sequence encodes CASSLAFEQYV.

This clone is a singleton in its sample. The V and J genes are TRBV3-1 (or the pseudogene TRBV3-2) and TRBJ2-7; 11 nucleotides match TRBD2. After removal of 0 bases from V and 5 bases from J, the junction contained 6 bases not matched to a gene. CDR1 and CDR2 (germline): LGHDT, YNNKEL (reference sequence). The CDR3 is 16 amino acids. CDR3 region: CASSQDLLAGGNEQYF. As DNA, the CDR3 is TGTGCCAGCAGCCAAGACCTCCTAGCGGGGGGAAACGAGCAGTACTTC.

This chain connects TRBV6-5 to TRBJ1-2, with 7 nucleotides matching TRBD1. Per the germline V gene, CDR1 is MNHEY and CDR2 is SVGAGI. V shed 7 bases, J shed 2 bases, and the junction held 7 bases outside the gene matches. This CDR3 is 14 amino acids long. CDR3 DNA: TGTGCCAGCACCAGGGACAGCCCCAACTATGGCTACACCTTC. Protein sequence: CASTRDSPNYGYTF.

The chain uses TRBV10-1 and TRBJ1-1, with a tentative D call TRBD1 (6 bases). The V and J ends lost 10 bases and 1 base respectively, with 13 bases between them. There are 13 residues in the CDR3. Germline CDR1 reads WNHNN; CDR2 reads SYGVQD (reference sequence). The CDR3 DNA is TGCGCCACTCCACAGGGCCGGAACACTGAAGCTTTCTTT. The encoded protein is CATPQGRNTEAFF.

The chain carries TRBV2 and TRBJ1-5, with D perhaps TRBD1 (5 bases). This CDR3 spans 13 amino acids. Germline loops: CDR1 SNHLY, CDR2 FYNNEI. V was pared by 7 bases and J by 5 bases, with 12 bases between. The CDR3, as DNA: TGTGCCAGCAAGCAGGGCCTTGATCAGCCCCAGCATTTT. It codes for CASKQGLDQPQHF.

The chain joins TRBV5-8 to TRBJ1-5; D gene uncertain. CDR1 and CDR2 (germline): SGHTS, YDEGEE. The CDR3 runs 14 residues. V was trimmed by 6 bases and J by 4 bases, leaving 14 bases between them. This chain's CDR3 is CASNSRYGNQPQHF. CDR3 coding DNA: TGTGCCAGCAACTCCCGATACGGTAATCAGCCCCAGCATTTT.

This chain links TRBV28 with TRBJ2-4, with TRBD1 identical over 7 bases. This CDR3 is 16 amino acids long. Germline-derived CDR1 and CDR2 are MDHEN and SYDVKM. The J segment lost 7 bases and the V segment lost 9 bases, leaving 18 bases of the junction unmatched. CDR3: CASTRGGAGWVNIQYF. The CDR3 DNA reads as TGTGCCAGTACAAGAGGGGGCGCAGGATGGGTGAACATTCAGTACTTC.

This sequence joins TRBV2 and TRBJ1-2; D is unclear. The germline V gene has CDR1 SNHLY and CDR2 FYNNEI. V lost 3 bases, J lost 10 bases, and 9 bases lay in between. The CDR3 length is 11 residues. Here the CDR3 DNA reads TGTGCCAGCAGTGATCCGGGTGTCTACACCTTC. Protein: CASSDPGVYTF.

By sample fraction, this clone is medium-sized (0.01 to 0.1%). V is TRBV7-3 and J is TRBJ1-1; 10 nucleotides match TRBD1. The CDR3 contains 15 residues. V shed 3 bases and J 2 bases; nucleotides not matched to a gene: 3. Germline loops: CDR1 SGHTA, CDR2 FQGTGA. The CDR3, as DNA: TGTGCCAGCAGCTTGGGACAGGGGTTCAACACTGAAGCTTTCTTT. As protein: CASSLGQGFNTEAFF.

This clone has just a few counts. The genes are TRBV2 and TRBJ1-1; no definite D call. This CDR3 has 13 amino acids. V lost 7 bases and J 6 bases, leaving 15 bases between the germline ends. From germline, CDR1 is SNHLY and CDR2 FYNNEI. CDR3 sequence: CASNIGLVPEAFF. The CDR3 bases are TGTGCCAGCAACATAGGCCTAGTCCCTGAAGCTTTCTTT.

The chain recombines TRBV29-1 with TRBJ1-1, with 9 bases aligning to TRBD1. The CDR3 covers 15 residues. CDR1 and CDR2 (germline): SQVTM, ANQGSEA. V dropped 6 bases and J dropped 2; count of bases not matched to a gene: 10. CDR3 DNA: TGCAGCGTCGGAGGACAGGGGTCATCAAACACTGAAGCTTTCTTT. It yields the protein CSVGGQGSSNTEAFF.

In nucleotides, the CDR3 is TGTGCCAGCAGCCAGGGGGGGGGAAACATCCACACAGATACGCAGTATTTT. Protein product: CASSQGGGNIHTDTQYF. The chain joins TRBV3-1 (or the pseudogene TRBV3-2) to TRBJ2-3; TRBD2 matches 7 bases. Per germline, CDR1 LGHDT and CDR2 YNNKEL (reference sequence). The trim removed 3 bases at V and 2 bases at J, leaving 11 bases unmatched. The CDR3 loop spans 17 amino acids.

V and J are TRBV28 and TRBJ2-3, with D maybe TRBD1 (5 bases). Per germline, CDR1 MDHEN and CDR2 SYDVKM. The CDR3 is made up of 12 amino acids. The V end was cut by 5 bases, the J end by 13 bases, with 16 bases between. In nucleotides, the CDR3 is TGTGCCAGCAGTGGGGATTGGGGCTGGGAGTATTTT. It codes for CASSGDWGWEYF.